This T cell receptor (beta chain) was documented in a study of T cell responses to AZD1222 COVID-19 vaccine. On the study more broadly: Pooled samples include second doses given at about 4 or 12 weeks.

The V gene end was trimmed by 6 bases and the J gene end by 4 bases; junction bases not matched to a gene: 2. Germline V CDR1 and CDR2: MNHEY, SVGEGT. The CDR3 consists of 12 residues. Notes on the study in general: There were vaccine-associated CD4 TCRs across spike, dominant at 160-218 and 743-854. Spike-specific TCRs gained breadth and depth after people received two AZD1222 doses.

A note on this clone: No antigen is known for it.

Assay used: immunoSEQ multiplex PCR; TCRdb lists only in-frame clones, some missing. The sample consists of around 160,000 clones, approximately 89% of them appearing once. The chain links TRBV6-2 or TRBV6-3 to TRBJ1-1; 7 positions match TRBD1. Sequenced material: peripheral blood, taken on day 0 of AZD1222 vaccination. The sequence was obtained from an adult in good health. The CDR3 reads CASRYRGTEAFF. The CDR3 DNA follows: TGTGCCAGCAGGTACAGGGGCACTGAAGCTTTCTTT.